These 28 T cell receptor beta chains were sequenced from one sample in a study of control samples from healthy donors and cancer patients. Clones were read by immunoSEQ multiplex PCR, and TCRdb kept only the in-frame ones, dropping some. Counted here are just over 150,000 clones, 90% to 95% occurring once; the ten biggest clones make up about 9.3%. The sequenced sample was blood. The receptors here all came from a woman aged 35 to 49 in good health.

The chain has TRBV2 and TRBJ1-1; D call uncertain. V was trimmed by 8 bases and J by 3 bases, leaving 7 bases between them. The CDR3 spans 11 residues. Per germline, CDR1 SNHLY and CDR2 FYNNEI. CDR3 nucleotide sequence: TGTGCCAGCCTTGAATACACTGAAGCTTTCTTT. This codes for CASLEYTEAFF.

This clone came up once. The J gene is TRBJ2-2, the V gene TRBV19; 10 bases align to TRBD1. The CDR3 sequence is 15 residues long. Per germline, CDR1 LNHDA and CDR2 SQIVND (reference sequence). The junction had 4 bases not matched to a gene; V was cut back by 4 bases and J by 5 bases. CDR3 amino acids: CASSTGQGGTGELFF. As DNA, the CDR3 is TGTGCCAGTAGTACCGGACAGGGGGGGACCGGGGAGCTGTTTTTT.

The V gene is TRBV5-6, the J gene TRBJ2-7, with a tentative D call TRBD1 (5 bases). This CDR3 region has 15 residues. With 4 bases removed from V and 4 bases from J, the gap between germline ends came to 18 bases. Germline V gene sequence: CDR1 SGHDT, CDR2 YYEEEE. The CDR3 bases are TGTGCCAGCAGCAATAAGGGGCCCCGCCGGTACGAGCAGTACTTC. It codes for CASSNKGPRRYEQYF.

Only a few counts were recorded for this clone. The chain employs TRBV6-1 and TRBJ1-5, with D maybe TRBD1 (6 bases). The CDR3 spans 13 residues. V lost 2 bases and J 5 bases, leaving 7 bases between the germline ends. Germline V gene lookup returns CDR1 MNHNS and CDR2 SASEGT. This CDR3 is CASSENRDQPQHF. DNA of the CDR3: TGTGCCAGCAGTGAAAACAGGGATCAGCCCCAGCATTTT.

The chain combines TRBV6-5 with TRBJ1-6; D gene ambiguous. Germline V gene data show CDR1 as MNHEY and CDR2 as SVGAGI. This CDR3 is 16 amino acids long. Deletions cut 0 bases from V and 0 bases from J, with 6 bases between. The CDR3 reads CASSYSRFSYNSPLHF. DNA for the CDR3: TGTGCCAGCAGTTACTCACGCTTCTCCTATAATTCACCCCTCCACTTT.

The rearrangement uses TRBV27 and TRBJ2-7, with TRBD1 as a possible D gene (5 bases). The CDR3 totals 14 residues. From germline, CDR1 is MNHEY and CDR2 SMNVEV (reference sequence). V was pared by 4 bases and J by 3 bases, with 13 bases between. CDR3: CASSSKGNVYEQYF. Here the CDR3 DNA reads TGTGCCAGCAGTTCAAAGGGGAATGTCTACGAGCAGTACTTC.

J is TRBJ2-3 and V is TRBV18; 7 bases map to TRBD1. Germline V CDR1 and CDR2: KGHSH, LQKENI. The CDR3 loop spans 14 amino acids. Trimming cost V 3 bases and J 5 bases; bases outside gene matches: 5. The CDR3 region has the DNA TGTGCCAGCTCACCGGGCAGGGACAGAGATACGCAGTATTTT. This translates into CASSPGRDRDTQYF.

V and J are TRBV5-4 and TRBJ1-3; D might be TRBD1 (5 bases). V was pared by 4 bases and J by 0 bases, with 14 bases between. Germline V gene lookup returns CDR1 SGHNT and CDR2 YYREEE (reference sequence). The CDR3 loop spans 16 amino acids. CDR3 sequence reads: CASSHTTVISGNTIYF. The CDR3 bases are TGTGCCAGCAGCCATACGACAGTCATCTCTGGAAACACCATATATTTT.

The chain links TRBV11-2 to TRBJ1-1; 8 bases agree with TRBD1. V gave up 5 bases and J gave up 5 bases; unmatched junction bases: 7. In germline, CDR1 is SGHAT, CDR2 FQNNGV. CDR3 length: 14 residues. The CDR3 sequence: CASSIRQGRTEAFF. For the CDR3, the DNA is TGTGCCAGCAGCATCAGACAGGGGCGGACTGAAGCTTTCTTT.

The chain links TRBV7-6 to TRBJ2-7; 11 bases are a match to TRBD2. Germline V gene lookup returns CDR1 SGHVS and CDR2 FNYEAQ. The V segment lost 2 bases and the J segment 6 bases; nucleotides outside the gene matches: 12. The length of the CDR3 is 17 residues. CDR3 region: CASSLLANSGRAGEQYF. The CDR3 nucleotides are TGTGCCAGCAGCTTACTTGCGAATAGCGGGAGGGCCGGCGAGCAGTACTTC.

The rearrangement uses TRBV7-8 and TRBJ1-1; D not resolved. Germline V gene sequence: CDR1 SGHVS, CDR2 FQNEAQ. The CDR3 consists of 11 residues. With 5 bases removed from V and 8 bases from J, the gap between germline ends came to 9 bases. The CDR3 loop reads CASSRDREAFF. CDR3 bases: TGTGCCAGCAGCCGAGACCGGGAAGCTTTCTTT.

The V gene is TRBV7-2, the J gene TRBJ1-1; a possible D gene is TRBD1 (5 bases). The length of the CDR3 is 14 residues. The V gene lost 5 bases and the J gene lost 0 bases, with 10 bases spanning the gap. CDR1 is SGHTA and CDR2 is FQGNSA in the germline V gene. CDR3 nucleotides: TGTGCCAGCAGCCCGGGGCTCATGAACACTGAAGCTTTCTTT. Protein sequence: CASSPGLMNTEAFF.

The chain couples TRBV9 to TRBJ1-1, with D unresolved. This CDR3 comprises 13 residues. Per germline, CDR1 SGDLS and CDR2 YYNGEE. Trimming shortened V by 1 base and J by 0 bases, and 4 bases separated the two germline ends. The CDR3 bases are TGTGCCAGCAGCGTATCCATGAACACTGAAGCTTTCTTT. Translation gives CASSVSMNTEAFF.

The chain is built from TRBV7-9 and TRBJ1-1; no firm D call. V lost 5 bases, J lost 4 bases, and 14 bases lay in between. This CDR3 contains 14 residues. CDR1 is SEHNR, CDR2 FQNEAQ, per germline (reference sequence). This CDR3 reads CASSPLRFLTEAFF. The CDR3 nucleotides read TGTGCCAGCAGCCCGTTGAGGTTTCTCACTGAAGCTTTCTTT.

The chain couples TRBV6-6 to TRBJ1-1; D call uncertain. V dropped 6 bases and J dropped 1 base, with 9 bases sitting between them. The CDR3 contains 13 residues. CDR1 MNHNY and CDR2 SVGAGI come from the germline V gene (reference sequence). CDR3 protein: CASRWGENTEAFF. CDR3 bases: TGTGCCAGCAGGTGGGGAGAGAACACTGAAGCTTTCTTT.

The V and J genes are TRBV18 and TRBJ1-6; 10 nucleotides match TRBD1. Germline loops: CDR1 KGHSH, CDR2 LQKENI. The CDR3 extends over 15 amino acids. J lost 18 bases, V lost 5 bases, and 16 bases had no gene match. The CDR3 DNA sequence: TGTGCCAGCTCAGAGGGACAGGGGCTGGTTGGCGGTTACCACTTT. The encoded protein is CASSEGQGLVGGYHF.

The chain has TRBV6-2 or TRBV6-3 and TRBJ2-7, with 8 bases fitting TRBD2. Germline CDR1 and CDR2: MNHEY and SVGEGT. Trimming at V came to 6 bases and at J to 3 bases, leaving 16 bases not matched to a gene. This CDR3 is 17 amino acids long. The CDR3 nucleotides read TGTGCCAGCAGCCGACCAACACGAGCGGGAGACCGCTACGAGCAGTACTTC. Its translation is CASSRPTRAGDRYEQYF.

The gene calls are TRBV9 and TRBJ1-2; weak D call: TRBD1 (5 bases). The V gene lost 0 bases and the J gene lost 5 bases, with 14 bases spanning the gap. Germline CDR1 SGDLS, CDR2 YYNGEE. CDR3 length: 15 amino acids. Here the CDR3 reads CASSVVETVGYGYTF. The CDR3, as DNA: TGTGCCAGCAGCGTAGTTGAGACAGTCGGGTATGGCTACACCTTC.

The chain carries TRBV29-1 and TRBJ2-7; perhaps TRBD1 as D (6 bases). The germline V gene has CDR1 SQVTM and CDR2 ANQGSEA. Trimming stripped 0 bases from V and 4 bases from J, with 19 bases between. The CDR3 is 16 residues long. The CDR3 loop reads CSVEEDAGRGGYEQYF. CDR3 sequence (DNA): TGCAGCGTTGAAGAAGATGCGGGCAGGGGCGGGTACGAGCAGTACTTC.

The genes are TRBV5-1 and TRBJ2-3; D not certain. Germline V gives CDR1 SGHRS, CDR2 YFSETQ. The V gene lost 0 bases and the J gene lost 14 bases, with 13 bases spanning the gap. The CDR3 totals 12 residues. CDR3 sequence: CASSLDPQLLYF. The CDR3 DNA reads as TGCGCCAGCAGCTTGGACCCACAGCTATTGTATTTT.

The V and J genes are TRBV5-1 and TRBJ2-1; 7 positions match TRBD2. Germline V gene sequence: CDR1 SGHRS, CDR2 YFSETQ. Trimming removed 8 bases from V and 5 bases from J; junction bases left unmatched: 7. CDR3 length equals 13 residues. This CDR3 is CASRGGTHNEQFF. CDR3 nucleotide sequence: TGCGCCAGTAGGGGAGGGACGCACAATGAGCAGTTCTTC. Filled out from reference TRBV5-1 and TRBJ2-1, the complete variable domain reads KAGVTQTPRYLIKTRGQQVTLSCSPISGHRSVSWYQQTPGQGLQFLFEYFSETQRNKGNFPGRFSGRQFSNSRSEMNVSTLELGDSALYLCASRGGTHNEQFFGPGTRLTVL.

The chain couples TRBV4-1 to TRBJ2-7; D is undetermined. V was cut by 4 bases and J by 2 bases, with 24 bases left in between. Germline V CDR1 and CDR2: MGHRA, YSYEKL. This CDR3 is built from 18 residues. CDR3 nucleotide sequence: TGCGCCAGCAGCCTCCCCAACCGGGCCGCCAACAGAACCTACGAGCAGTACTTC. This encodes CASSLPNRAANRTYEQYF.

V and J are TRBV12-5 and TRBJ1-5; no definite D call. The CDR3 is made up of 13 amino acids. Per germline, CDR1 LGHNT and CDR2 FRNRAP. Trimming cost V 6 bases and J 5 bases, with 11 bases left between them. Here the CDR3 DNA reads TGTGCTAGTGGCCTACGCGAACATCAGCCCCAGCATTTT. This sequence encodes CASGLREHQPQHF.

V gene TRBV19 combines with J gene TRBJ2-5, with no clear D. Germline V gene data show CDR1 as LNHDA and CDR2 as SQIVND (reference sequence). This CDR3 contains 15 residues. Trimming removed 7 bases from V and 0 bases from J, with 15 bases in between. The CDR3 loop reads CASTRSGLYQETQYF. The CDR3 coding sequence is TGTGCCAGTACCCGATCGGGTCTCTACCAAGAGACCCAGTACTTC.

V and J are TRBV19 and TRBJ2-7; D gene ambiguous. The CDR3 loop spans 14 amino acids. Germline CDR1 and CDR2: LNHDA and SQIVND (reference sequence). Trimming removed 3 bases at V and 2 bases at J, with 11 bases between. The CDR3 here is CASSIGGWTYEQYF. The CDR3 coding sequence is TGTGCCAGTAGTATTGGCGGCTGGACCTACGAGCAGTACTTC.

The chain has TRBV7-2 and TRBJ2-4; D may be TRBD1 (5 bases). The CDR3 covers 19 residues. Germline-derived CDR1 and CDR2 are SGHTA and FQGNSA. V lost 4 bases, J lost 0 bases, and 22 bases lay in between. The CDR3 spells CASSSIPLDSPLAKNIQYF. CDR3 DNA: TGTGCCAGCAGCTCCATCCCCCTCGACAGTCCACTAGCCAAAAACATTCAGTACTTC.

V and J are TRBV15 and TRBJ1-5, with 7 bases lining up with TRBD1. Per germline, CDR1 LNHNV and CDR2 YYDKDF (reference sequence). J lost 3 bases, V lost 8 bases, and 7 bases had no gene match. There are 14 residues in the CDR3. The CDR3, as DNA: TGTGCCACCTGGGACAGAGCCAACAATCAGCCCCAGCATTTT. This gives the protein CATWDRANNQPQHF.

The CDR3 spells CSVEGGAGQGAWVTEAFF. CDR3 nucleotides: TGCAGCGTTGAGGGTGGCGCGGGACAGGGGGCGTGGGTCACTGAAGCTTTCTTT. The chain carries TRBV29-1 and TRBJ1-1; the match to TRBD1 covers 12 bases. The germline V gene encodes CDR1 SQVTM and CDR2 ANQGSEA. The J segment lost 4 bases and the V segment lost 3 bases, leaving 15 bases of the junction unmatched. The length of the CDR3 is 18 residues.